This T cell receptor beta chain derives from a study of T cell responses to AZD1222 COVID-19 vaccine (dated by TCRdb to the early 2020s). As for the study more broadly: AZD1222 recipients given second doses at about 4 weeks or at about 12 weeks were pooled, since spike-specific TCR depth and breadth were not found to differ between the two schedules. A total of 230 to 250 trial participants underwent TCR sequencing, of whom some 210 received two doses of AZD1222 and around 25 received two doses of the MenACWY control vaccine. Enrollment into the trials was organized by age into subgroups of 18-55, 56-69 and 70-plus years, and those subgroups contained roughly 140, 27 and 60 TCR-sequenced participants, respectively.

The CDR3 regions of human TCRbeta chains were analyzed by immunosequencing. As for the original processing: Repertoire TCRs were matched against a reference library of SARS-CoV-2-specific TCRs generated with the MIRA antigen-specificity platform. Breadth meant the fraction of unique TCRs that were SARS-CoV-2-associated, whereas depth meant the fraction of total T cells that were SARS-CoV-2-associated. Each spike-specific TCR was assigned to its reactive spike region and to a CD4 or CD8 class using the MIRA data. Log10-transformed breadth and depth values were compared by one-way ANOVA with Sidak's multiple comparisons tests. What TCRdb holds here is the immuneACCESS table cut down to in-frame rearrangements. Part of the clones is not present; checked against another copy, under half of the missing clones reflect an unresolved V gene, and the others are unexplained. For V, J and clone size, that table is used; D and trimming come from the DNA. This sample has 150,000 to 200,000 clones in its table, and roughly 92% of those were observed once. About 1.6% of the sample belongs to the ten largest clones.

V lost 5 bases and J lost 0 bases, and the count of bases not matched to a germline gene is 13. The CDR3 runs 19 amino acids, cysteine and phenylalanine included. Kept here is only the CDR3 DNA, which spans 57 bases and is read in frame from base 1. The germline V gene (reference sequence) sets CDR1 to MNHNY and CDR2 to SVGAGI. Reading the label with the study, this specimen's time point is: baseline before first vaccination. The vaccinee samples were drawn from two UK trials, COV001 and COV002, one of which was a single-blind randomized controlled phase 2/3 trial testing AZD1222 (ChAdOx1 nCoV-19) in healthy adults. For TCRbeta chain sequencing, PBMC samples were collected from trial participants at day 0 and at day 28 after the second dose. Points the paper makes about the study in general: The 56-69-year group was small, and its depth increase did not reach significance, likely because of low power. Most participants were white British and females outnumbered males, and the authors suggested that clonal diversity may have been underestimated. The whole spike protein was spanned by vaccine-associated CD4 TCRs, and dominant responses were seen in regions 160-218 and 743-854. After two AZD1222 doses, both the breadth and the depth of spike-specific TCRs were significantly higher than at day 0 and than in MenACWY recipients. Because no day 14 peak-response samples were available, the repertoires could be characterized only after the peak T cell response. Only five or six AZD1222 recipients were SARS-CoV-2 seropositive at baseline, limiting conclusions about previously exposed vaccinees. Epitopes outside the regions mutated in the B.1.351 and B.1.1.7 variants were reportedly recognized by nearly half of the unique spike-specific TCRs.

To note about this clone: What this receptor recognizes is not known. Per-base qualities were not stored, and no clone one base away is much larger.

The chain employs TRBV6-6 and TRBJ1-6; 7 central bases correspond to TRBD1. The sequenced sample was peripheral blood, obtained on day 0 of AZD1222 vaccination. The receptor was derived from an adult in good health. The CDR3 loop reads CASSLVLRGRSSYNSPLHF. Read as DNA, the sequence is TGTGCCAGCAGTCTCGTCCTAAGGGGGCGAAGCTCCTATAATTCACCCCTCCACTTT.